Shown below are 16 T cell receptor beta chains from a single sample sequenced in a study of blood T cell repertoires in COVID-19. Only in-frame clones appear in the TCRdb table, and some are missing; sequencing was by immunoSEQ multiplex PCR. The sample holds 250,000 to 350,000 clones, almost 90% seen once. The sequencing input was peripheral blood. The receptors derive from a woman aged 30 to 39 with COVID-19, enrolled during active disease.

V gene TRBV5-4 combines with J gene TRBJ2-2; 11 nucleotides match TRBD1. Germline V gene lookup returns CDR1 SGHNT and CDR2 YYREEE (reference sequence). The V gene end was trimmed by 3 bases and the J gene end by 6 bases; junction bases not matched to a gene: 4. CDR3 length equals 15 residues. CDR3 DNA sequence: TGTGCCAGCAGCTCGGGACAGGGGGTGTCCGGGGAGCTGTTTTTT. Translating it yields CASSSGQGVSGELFF. Filled out from reference TRBV5-4 and TRBJ2-2, the complete variable domain reads ETGVTQSPTHLIKTRGQQVTLRCSSQSGHNTVSWYQQALGQGPQFIFQYYREEENGRGNFPPRFSGLQFPNYSSELNVNALELDDSALYLCASSSGQGVSGELFFGEGSRLTVL.

The chain recombines TRBV5-6 with TRBJ2-7, with TRBD1 matching over 7 bases. The J segment lost 3 bases and the V segment lost 1 base, leaving 4 bases of the junction unmatched. CDR3 length: 14 amino acids. The germline V gene encodes CDR1 SGHDT and CDR2 YYEEEE. The CDR3 sequence: CASSLNRGFYEQYF. The CDR3 coding sequence is TGTGCCAGCAGCTTGAACAGGGGATTCTACGAGCAGTACTTC.

This chain joins TRBV29-1 and TRBJ1-1, with D possibly matching TRBD1 (6 bases). Trimming took 1 base from V and 5 from J, leaving 11 bases between them. Germline assignment: CDR1 SQVTM and CDR2 ANQGSEA. This CDR3 has 13 residues. CDR3 amino acids: CSVEATGGTEAFF. The CDR3 DNA is TGCAGCGTTGAAGCGACAGGTGGGACTGAAGCTTTCTTT.

V and J are TRBV6-5 and TRBJ2-2; D perhaps matches TRBD1 (5 bases). The germline CDR1 and CDR2 sequences are MNHEY and SVGAGI. This CDR3 region has 13 residues. V dropped 5 bases and J dropped 7 bases, with 11 bases sitting between them. This CDR3 is CASSTTGHGELFF. For the CDR3, the DNA is TGTGCCAGCAGTACAACAGGTCACGGGGAGCTGTTTTTT.

The V and J genes are TRBV6-6 and TRBJ1-1; 9 bases fit TRBD1. The CDR3 totals 13 residues. V shed 6 bases and J 3 bases; nucleotides not matched to a gene: 2. The germline V gene encodes CDR1 MNHNY and CDR2 SVGAGI (reference sequence). CDR3 nucleotide sequence: TGTGCCAGCAGACAGGGGGCGGACACTGAAGCTTTCTTT. Amino acids: CASRQGADTEAFF.

The table lists this clone with a count of one. This chain connects TRBV6-2 or TRBV6-3 to TRBJ2-3, with 8 bases matching TRBD2. The CDR3 runs 13 residues. The V and J ends lost 5 bases and 5 bases, in that order; junction bases with no gene match: 3. Germline CDR1 is MNHEY and CDR2 is SVGEGT. CDR3 sequence (DNA): TGTGCCAGCAGTAGGACTAGCCGAGATACGCAGTATTTT. Encoded protein: CASSRTSRDTQYF.

The J gene is TRBJ2-7, the V gene TRBV11-1, with a possible D match to TRBD1 (6 bases). Looked up from germline, CDR1 is SGHAT and CDR2 is FQDESV (reference sequence). Trimming took off 1 base at V and 4 bases at J, with 14 bases between the two ends. The CDR3 is 15 amino acids. This chain's CDR3 is CASSLVRQGSYEQYF. CDR3 nucleotide sequence: TGTGCCAGCAGCTTAGTTCGGCAGGGGAGTTACGAGCAGTACTTC.

The chain couples TRBV18 to TRBJ2-1; TRBD1 agrees at 7 bases. CDR3 length: 13 residues. Germline V CDR1 and CDR2: KGHSH, LQKENI. V dropped 6 bases and J dropped 3; count of bases not matched to a gene: 2. This chain's CDR3 is CASSRDSYNEQFF. The DNA for the CDR3 is TGTGCCAGCTCTCGGGACAGCTACAATGAGCAGTTCTTC. Together with reference TRBV18 and TRBJ2-1, the CDR3 gives the full variable domain: NAGVMQNPRHLVRRRGQEARLRCSPMKGHSHVYWYRQLPEEGLKFMVYLQKENIIDESGMPKERFSAEFPKEGPSILRIQQVVRGDSAAYFCASSRDSYNEQFFGPGTRLTVL.

J is TRBJ2-3 and V is TRBV12-3 or TRBV12-4; 8 bases agree with TRBD2. V trimming: 2 bases; J trimming: 11 bases; junction bases outside the gene matches: 6. The CDR3 length is 13 residues. The CDR3 bases are TGTGCCAGCAGTTTAAGCGGGGGCACCTGGCAGTATTTT. Its translation is CASSLSGGTWQYF.

The V gene is TRBV19, the J gene TRBJ1-2, with D possibly TRBD1 on 5 matching bases. CDR1 and CDR2 (germline): LNHDA, SQIVND (reference sequence). The CDR3 totals 14 residues. The V and J ends lost 6 bases and 4 bases respectively, with 15 bases between them. In DNA, the CDR3 is TGTGCCAGTAGCCCAAGGGGCGACGGCTATGGCTACACCTTC. Translation gives CASSPRGDGYGYTF.

The chain couples TRBV21-1 to TRBJ2-5; the table gives TRBD1 as D, unverified against the DNA. TRBV21-1 is deemed a pseudogene. This CDR3 is 13 amino acids long. The CDR3 is CARLTGNTETQYF. CDR3 coding DNA: TGTGCCAGGTTGACAGGGAATACGGAGACCCAGTACTTC.

The rearrangement uses TRBV24-1 and TRBJ1-2; the match to TRBD1 covers 9 bases. The CDR3 extends over 15 amino acids. Germline V lookup: CDR1 KGHDR, CDR2 SFDVKD. V lost 3 bases, J lost 3 bases, and 4 bases stayed unmatched. The CDR3 nucleotides read TGTGCCACCAGTGATAGAACAGGGGGCGACTATGGCTACACCTTC. It translates to CATSDRTGGDYGYTF.

V gene TRBV30 combines with J gene TRBJ1-3, with D hard to call. Trimming pared 2 bases from V and 4 bases from J, leaving 15 bases between. The V gene's germline CDR1 is GTSNPN and CDR2 SVGIG (reference sequence). The CDR3 sequence is 15 residues long. The CDR3: CAWSIYRHQGNTIYF. Here the CDR3 DNA reads TGTGCCTGGAGTATCTATCGACATCAAGGAAACACCATATATTTT. Variable domain in full (rest from reference TRBV30 and TRBJ1-3): SQTIHQWPATLVQPVGSPLSLECTVEGTSNPNLYWYRQAAGRGLQLLFYSVGIGQISSEVPQNLSASRPQDRQFILSSKKLLLSDSGFYLCAWSIYRHQGNTIYFGEGSWLTVV.

This chain uses TRBV9 with TRBJ2-3; a weak D match, TRBD1 (5 bases). From germline, CDR1 is SGDLS and CDR2 YYNGEE. This CDR3 contains 16 residues. Trimming took off 0 bases at V and 1 base at J, with 12 bases between the two ends. CDR3 sequence reads: CASSVGTHWGTDTQYF. The CDR3 region has the DNA TGTGCCAGCAGCGTAGGGACACACTGGGGCACAGATACGCAGTATTTT.

The V and J genes are TRBV7-9 and TRBJ1-2; 7 bases agree with TRBD1. V lost 5 bases to trimming and J lost 10 bases; unmatched junction nucleotides: 13. This CDR3 is built from 14 residues. CDR1 is SEHNR and CDR2 is FQNEAQ in the germline V gene (reference sequence). The CDR3 sequence is CASSPQGPIFVYTF. The CDR3 DNA reads as TGTGCCAGCAGCCCACAGGGGCCTATCTTTGTCTACACCTTC.

This chain uses TRBV28 with TRBJ2-3, with 13 positions matching TRBD2. CDR3 length: 17 amino acids. Trimming took 3 bases from V and 2 from J; bases not matched to a gene: 5. The germline gives CDR1 MDHEN, CDR2 SYDVKM. The CDR3 loop reads CASSFMTSGGPTDTQYF. The CDR3 bases are TGTGCCAGCAGTTTCATGACTAGCGGGGGGCCCACAGATACGCAGTATTTT.